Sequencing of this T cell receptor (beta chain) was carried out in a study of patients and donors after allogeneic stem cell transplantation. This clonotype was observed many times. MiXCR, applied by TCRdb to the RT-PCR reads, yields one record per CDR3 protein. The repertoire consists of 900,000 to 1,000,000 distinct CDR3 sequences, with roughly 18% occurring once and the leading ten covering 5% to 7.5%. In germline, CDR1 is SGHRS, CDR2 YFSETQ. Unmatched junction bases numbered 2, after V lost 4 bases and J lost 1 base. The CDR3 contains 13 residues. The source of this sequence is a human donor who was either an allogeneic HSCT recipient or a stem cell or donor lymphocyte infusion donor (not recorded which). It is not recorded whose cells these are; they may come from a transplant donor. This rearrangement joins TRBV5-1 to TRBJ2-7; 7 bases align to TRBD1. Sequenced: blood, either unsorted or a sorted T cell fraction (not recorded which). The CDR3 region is CASSGGQSYEQYF. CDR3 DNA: TGCGCCAGCAGCGGGGGACAGTCCTACGAGCAGTACTTC.